This entry lists 16 T cell receptor beta chains sequenced from one sample in a study of T cell repertoires and Cas9 in healthy adults. Produced via immunoSEQ multiplex PCR; TCRdb's table is partial and in-frame only. Of tens of thousands of clones in the sample, more than 80% are singletons; the top ten hold roughly 1.6%. Sequenced sample: CD4+ effector T cells (CD127+, CD25-, CD137-, CD154-) from PBMCs; culture status not recorded. These receptors originate from a human donor in good health.

This chain uses TRBV18 with TRBJ2-7, with D maybe TRBD1 (5 bases). The CDR3 consists of 14 residues. V lost 5 bases to trimming and J lost 0 bases, with 11 bases between them. Germline V gene data show CDR1 as KGHSH and CDR2 as LQKENI. In DNA, the CDR3 is TGTGCCAGCTCAATATACAGGAACTCCTACGAGCAGTACTTC. Protein: CASSIYRNSYEQYF.

This rearrangement joins TRBV6-1 to TRBJ1-1; no definite D call. Between the trimmed V and J ends, which lost 5 bases and 0 bases, there was a span of 13 bases. Germline CDR1 and CDR2: MNHNS and SASEGT. The CDR3 spans 15 residues. The CDR3 DNA reads as TGTGCCAGCAGTCCCCGGGGAGCTGTGAACACTGAAGCTTTCTTT. Protein sequence: CASSPRGAVNTEAFF.

The chain combines TRBV5-1 with TRBJ2-3; 10 bases are shared with TRBD1. Looked up from germline, CDR1 is SGHRS and CDR2 is YFSETQ. V shed 4 bases and J 5 bases; nucleotides not matched to a gene: 7. This CDR3 is 15 amino acids long. The DNA of the CDR3 is TGCGCCAGCAGCCGCATGACAGGGGGCAAAGATACGCAGTATTTT. Translating gives CASSRMTGGKDTQYF.

This sequence joins TRBV13 and TRBJ2-1, with TRBD2 identical over 9 bases. Per germline, CDR1 PRHDT and CDR2 FYEKMQ (reference sequence). The CDR3 consists of 15 residues. The trim removed 4 bases at V and 3 bases at J, leaving 4 bases unmatched. CDR3 sequence (DNA): TGTGCCAGCAGCTACGGGCGGGGGGGCTACAATGAGCAGTTCTTC. Protein: CASSYGRGGYNEQFF.

CDR3 in amino acids: CASRGGGNTEAFF. The DNA of the CDR3 is TGTGCCAGCAGGGGGGGAGGGAACACTGAAGCTTTCTTT. This rearrangement joins TRBV7-9 to TRBJ1-1; weak D call: TRBD1 (5 bases). The germline V and J ends were trimmed by 6 bases and 1 base, with 9 bases remaining between them. The CDR3 sequence is 13 residues long. The germline V gene has CDR1 SEHNR and CDR2 FQNEAQ (reference sequence).

This chain uses TRBV4-1 with TRBJ2-1; 10 bases map to TRBD2. Per the germline V gene, CDR1 is MGHRA and CDR2 is YSYEKL. The CDR3 runs to 15 residues. The ends lost 1 base at V and 4 bases at J; junction bases unmatched: 1. CDR3 sequence (DNA): TGCGCCAGCAGCCAAGCACTAGCGGGGTACAATGAGCAGTTCTTC. Protein sequence: CASSQALAGYNEQFF.

As regards this clone: The junction departs from the called germline gene at one end, perhaps through a read error. The chain has TRBV7-7 and TRBJ2-3, with D perhaps assigned TRBD1 or TRBD2 (5 bases each). The CDR3 covers 14 residues. Germline values: CDR1 SSHAT, CDR2 FNYEAQ (reference sequence). Written as DNA, the CDR3 is TGTGCTAGCAGCTTAGGTGTGGGGGCAGATACGCAGTATTTT. Its protein is CASSLGVGADTQYF. Full variable domain (rest looked up from reference TRBV7-7 and TRBJ2-3): GAGVSQSPRYKVTKRGQDVTLRCDPISSHATLYWYQQALGQGPEFLTYFNYEAQPDKSGLPSDRFSAERPEGSISTLTIQRTEQRDSAMYRCASSLGVGADTQYFGPGTRLTVL.

This clone was found once. Different DNA sequences within this sample yield the same CDR3. This chain links TRBV7-2 with TRBJ2-3; D call uncertain. Germline-derived CDR1 and CDR2 are SGHTA and FQGNSA. Deletions cut 2 bases from V and 1 base from J, with 7 bases between. The CDR3 runs 14 residues. The CDR3 reads CASSLLRGTDTQYF. The DNA for the CDR3 is TGTGCCAGCAGCTTACTCCGGGGCACAGATACGCAGTATTTT.

CDR3 DNA: TGTGCCAGCAGTGTTAACAGGGCTGGCTACACCTTC. Its protein is CASSVNRAGYTF. The V gene is TRBV6-1, the J gene TRBJ1-2; TRBD1 is a possible D gene (6 bases). Germline V gene sequence: CDR1 MNHNS, CDR2 SASEGT. V gave up 4 bases and J gave up 7 bases, with 10 bases separating them. The CDR3 loop spans 12 amino acids.

The chain employs TRBV5-4 and TRBJ2-5; tentatively, D is TRBD2 (5 bases). This CDR3 is built from 13 residues. Germline V CDR1 and CDR2: SGHNT, YYREEE (reference sequence). Trimming took off 1 base at V and 11 bases at J, with 15 bases between the two ends. Written as DNA, the CDR3 is TGTGCCAGCAGCTTGAGTGGTCAAAGGGAGCAGTACTTC. Translation: CASSLSGQREQYF.

The V and J genes are TRBV28 and TRBJ1-4; D is undetermined. Trimming took off 3 bases at V and 5 bases at J, with 10 bases between the two ends. Germline V gives CDR1 MDHEN, CDR2 SYDVKM. CDR3 size: 14 residues. CDR3 nucleotide sequence: TGTGCCAGCAGTTTCCCCTATGGGAATGAAAAACTGTTTTTT. Protein sequence: CASSFPYGNEKLFF.

This clone was seen a few times. J is TRBJ2-7 and V is TRBV10-3; D remains ambiguous. The CDR3 consists of 16 residues. The V gene lost 3 bases and the J gene lost 5 bases, with 20 bases spanning the gap. The germline CDR1 and CDR2 sequences are ENHRY and SYGVKD. DNA of the CDR3: TGTGCCATCAGTGACAGACACCTCCGGAACCCTGACGAGCAGTACTTC. It specifies CAISDRHLRNPDEQYF.

As to this clone: Other DNA sequences in the same sample also yield this CDR3. The chain employs TRBV5-1 and TRBJ2-7, with 10 bases lining up with TRBD2. Germline V gene data show CDR1 as SGHRS and CDR2 as YFSETQ. The V segment lost 4 bases and the J segment 6 bases; nucleotides outside the gene matches: 13. The CDR3 is 16 residues long. CDR3 coding DNA: TGCGCCAGCAGCGAAATAGCGGGGGGAGGGTTATCCGAGCAGTACTTC. Translated, it gives CASSEIAGGGLSEQYF.

The chain has TRBV6-5 and TRBJ1-1, with D perhaps TRBD1 (5 bases). Germline V gene lookup returns CDR1 MNHEY and CDR2 SVGAGI. The germline V and J ends were trimmed by 5 bases and 2 bases, with 15 bases remaining between them. This CDR3 has 15 amino acids. The CDR3 loop reads CASSGWGRFNTEAFF. The CDR3 nucleotides read TGTGCCAGCAGTGGGTGGGGACGGTTCAACACTGAAGCTTTCTTT.

This clone showed up just once. The chain combines TRBV19 with TRBJ1-5; no clear D gene. The length of the CDR3 is 18 residues. Germline CDR1 reads LNHDA; CDR2 reads SQIVND (reference sequence). V lost 1 base, J lost 0 bases, and 16 bases lay in between. The CDR3 loop reads CASSIVKWGFNSNQPQHF. The DNA for the CDR3 is TGTGCCAGTAGTATAGTGAAGTGGGGTTTCAATAGCAATCAGCCCCAGCATTTT.

The rearrangement uses TRBV7-9 and TRBJ1-2, with D perhaps TRBD1 (6 bases). The V gene's germline CDR1 is SEHNR and CDR2 FQNEAQ (reference sequence). CDR3 length: 14 amino acids. V was shortened by 6 bases and J by 4 bases, with 15 bases between the two germline ends. The CDR3, as DNA: TGTGCCAGCAGTTCACAGGGAGCCTTCTATGGCTACACCTTC. This sequence encodes CASSSQGAFYGYTF.